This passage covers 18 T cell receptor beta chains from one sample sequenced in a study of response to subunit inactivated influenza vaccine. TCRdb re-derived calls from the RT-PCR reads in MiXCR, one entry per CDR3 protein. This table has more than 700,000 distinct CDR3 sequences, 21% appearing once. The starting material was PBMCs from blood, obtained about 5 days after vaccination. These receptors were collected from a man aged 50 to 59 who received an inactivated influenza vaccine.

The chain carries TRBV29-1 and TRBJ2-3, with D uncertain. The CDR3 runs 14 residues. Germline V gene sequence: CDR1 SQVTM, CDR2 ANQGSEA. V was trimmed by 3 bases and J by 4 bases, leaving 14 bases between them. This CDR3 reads CSVETGKAPDTQYF. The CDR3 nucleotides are TGCAGCGTTGAGACCGGCAAAGCCCCAGATACGCAGTATTTT.

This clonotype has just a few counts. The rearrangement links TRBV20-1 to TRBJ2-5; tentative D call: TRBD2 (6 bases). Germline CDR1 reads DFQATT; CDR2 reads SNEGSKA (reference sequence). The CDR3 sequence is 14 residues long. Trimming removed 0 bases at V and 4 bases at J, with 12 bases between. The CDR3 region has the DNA TGCAGTGCTAGAGATTACGGGGGTCGAGAGACCCAGTACTTC. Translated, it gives CSARDYGGRETQYF.

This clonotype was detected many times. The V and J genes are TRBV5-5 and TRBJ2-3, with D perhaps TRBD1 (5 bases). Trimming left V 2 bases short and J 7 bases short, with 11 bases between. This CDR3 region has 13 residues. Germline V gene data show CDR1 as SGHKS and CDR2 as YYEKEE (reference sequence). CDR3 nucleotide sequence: TGTGCCAGCAGCTTCCGGTCGGACAATACGCAGTATTTT. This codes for CASSFRSDNTQYF. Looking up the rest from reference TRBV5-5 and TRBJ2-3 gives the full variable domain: DAGVTQSPTHLIKTRGQQVTLRCSPISGHKSVSWYQQVLGQGPQFIFQYYEKEERGRGNFPDRFSARQFPNYSSELNVNALLLGDSALYLCASSFRSDNTQYFGPGTRLTVL.

The CDR3 is CASQRLGLAGQETQYF. CDR3 bases: TGTGCCAGTCAACGACTGGGACTAGCGGGACAAGAGACCCAGTACTTC. The chain is built from TRBV7-8 and TRBJ2-5; 13 bases match TRBD2. The CDR3 is 16 residues long. The V gene's germline CDR1 is SGHVS and CDR2 FQNEAQ. Unmatched junction bases numbered 9, after V lost 9 bases and J lost 2 bases.

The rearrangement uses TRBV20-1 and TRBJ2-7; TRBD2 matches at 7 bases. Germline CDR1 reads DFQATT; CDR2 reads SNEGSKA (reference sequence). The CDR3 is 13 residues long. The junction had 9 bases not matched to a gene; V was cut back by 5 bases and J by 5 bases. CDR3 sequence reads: CSAGLAESDEQYF. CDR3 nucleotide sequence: TGCAGTGCTGGCCTAGCGGAGTCCGACGAGCAGTACTTC.

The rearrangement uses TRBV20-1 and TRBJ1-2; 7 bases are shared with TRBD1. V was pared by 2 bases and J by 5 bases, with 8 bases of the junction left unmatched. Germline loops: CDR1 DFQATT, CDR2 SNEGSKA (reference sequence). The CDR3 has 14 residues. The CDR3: CSARRSGGAYGYTF. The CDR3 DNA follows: TGCAGTGCTAGAAGATCAGGGGGAGCTTATGGCTACACCTTC.

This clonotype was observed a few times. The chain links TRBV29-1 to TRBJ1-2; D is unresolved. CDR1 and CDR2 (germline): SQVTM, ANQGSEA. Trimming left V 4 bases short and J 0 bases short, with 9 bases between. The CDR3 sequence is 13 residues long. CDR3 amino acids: CSVGESANYGYTF. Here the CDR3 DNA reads TGCAGCGTTGGGGAGTCTGCTAACTATGGCTACACCTTC.

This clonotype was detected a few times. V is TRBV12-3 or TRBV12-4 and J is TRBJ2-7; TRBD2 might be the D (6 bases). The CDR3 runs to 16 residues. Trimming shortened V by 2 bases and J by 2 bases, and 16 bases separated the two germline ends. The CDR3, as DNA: TGTGCCAGCAGTTTATGGTCGCGGGACGGTACCTACGAGCAGTACTTC. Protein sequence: CASSLWSRDGTYEQYF.

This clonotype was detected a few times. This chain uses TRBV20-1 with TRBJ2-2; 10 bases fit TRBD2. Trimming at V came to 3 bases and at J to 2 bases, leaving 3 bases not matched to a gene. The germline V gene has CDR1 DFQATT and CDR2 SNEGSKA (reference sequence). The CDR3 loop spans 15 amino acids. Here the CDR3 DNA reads TGCAGTGCTAGTAGCGGGGGGATAAACACCGGGGAGCTGTTTTTT. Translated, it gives CSASSGGINTGELFF.

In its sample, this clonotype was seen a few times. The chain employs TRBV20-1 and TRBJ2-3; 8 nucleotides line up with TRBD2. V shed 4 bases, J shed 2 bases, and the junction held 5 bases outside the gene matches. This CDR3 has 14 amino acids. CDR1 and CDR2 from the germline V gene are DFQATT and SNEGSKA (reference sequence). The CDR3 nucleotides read TGCAGTGCTAAGGTCGGGGGGGCCACAGATACGCAGTATTTT. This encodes CSAKVGGATDTQYF.

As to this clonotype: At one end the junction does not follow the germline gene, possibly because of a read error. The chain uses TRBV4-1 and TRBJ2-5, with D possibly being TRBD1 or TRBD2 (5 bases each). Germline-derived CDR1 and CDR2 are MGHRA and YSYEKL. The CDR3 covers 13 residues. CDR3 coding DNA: TGCGCCAGCAGCCAAGGGGGCTGGGAGACCCGGTACTTC. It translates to CASSQGGWETRYF.

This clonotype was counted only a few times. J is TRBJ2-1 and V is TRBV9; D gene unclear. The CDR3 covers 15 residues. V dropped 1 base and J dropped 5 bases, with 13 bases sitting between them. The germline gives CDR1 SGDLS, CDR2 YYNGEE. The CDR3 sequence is CASSVHTVRNNEQFF. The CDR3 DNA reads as TGTGCCAGCAGCGTACACACAGTAAGGAACAATGAGCAGTTCTTC.

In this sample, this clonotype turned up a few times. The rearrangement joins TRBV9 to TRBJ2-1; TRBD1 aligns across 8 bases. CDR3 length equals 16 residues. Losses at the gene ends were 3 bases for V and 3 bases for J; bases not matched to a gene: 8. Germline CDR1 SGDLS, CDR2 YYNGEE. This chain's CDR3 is CASSAAGQGYYNEQFF. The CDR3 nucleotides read TGTGCCAGCAGCGCCGCAGGACAGGGCTACTACAATGAGCAGTTCTTC.

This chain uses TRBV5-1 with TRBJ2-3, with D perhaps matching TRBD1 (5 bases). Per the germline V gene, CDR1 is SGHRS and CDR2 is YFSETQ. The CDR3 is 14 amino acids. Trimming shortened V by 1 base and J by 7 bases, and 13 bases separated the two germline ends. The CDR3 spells CASSLTQGGHTQYF. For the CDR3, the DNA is TGCGCCAGCAGCTTGACGCAGGGCGGACATACGCAGTATTTT.

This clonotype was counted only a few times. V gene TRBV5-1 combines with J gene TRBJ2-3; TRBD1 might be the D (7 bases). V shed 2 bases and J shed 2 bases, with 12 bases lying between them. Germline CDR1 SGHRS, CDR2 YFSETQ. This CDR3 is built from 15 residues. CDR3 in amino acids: CASSLGGTDTDTQYF. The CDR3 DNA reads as TGCGCCAGCAGCTTAGGGGGGACAGACACAGATACGCAGTATTTT.

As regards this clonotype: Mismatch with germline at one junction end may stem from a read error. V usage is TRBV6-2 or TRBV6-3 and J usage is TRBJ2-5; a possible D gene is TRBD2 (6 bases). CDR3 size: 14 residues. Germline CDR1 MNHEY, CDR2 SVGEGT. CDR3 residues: CASSYEGLQETLYF. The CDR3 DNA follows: TGTGCCAGCAGTTACGAGGGACTCCAAGAGACCCTGTACTTC.

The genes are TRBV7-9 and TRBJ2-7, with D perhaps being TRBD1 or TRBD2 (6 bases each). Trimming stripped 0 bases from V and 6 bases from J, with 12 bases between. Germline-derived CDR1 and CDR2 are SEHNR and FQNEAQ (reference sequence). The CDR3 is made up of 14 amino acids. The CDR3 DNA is TGTGCCAGCAGCTTAGCGTCGGGGGCTAGCGAGCAGTACTTC. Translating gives CASSLASGASEQYF.

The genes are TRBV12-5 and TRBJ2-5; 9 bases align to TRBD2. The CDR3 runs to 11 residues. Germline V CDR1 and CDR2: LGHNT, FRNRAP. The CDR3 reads CARGGQETQYF. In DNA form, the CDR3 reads TGTGCGCGGGGGGGCCAAGAGACCCAGTACTTC.